This is a list of T cell receptor beta chains from one sample in a study of PD-L1 blockade in urothelial cancer. Sequencing was performed with immunoSEQ multiplex PCR; in TCRdb, only in-frame clones are kept and a portion is missing. Of 25,000 to 35,000 clones in the sample, around 87% were seen once. This specimen was PBMCs, taken around atezolizumab (anti-PD-L1) treatment. The receptors originated from a man aged 45-60 years with urothelial cancer. The CDR3 runs from the conserved cysteine through the conserved F or W. D genes are given only for firm matches. Size tells how often a clone was seen (once, few, many) or the class of an expanded clone, and some rows leave it out.

V: TRBV11-2
size: -
J: TRBJ1-2
D: TRBD1
length: 13
DNA: TGTGCCAGCAGCTCGACAGGGAGCTATGGCTACACCTTC
CDR3: CASSSTGSYGYTF

V: TRBV19
size: -
J: TRBJ2-7
D: TRBD1
length: 15
DNA: TGTGCCAGTAGTCCCGGACAGGGAACATCCTACGAGCAGTACTTC
CDR3: CASSPGQGTSYEQYF

V: TRBV18
size: once
J: TRBJ1-6
D: -
length: 14
DNA: TGTGCCAGCTCAGGGTTGGGCAGTGAGTCACCCCTCCACTTT
CDR3: CASSGLGSESPLHF

V: TRBV30
size: -
J: TRBJ2-3
D: TRBD2
length: 17
DNA: TGTGCCTTAATTAGACTAGCGAGTCTTATAGGCACAGATACGCAGTATTTT
CDR3: CALIRLASLIGTDTQYF

V: TRBV7-3
size: -
J: TRBJ2-3
D: -
length: 15
DNA: TGTGCCAGCAGCCCCTACCTAGGGGGCACAGATACGCAGTATTTT
CDR3: CASSPYLGGTDTQYF

V: TRBV6-6
size: once
J: TRBJ2-1
D: -
length: 12
DNA: TGTGCCAGCCGTTCAGTTTCCAATGAGCAGTTCTTC
CDR3: CASRSVSNEQFF

V: TRBV29-1
size: -
J: TRBJ2-7
D: TRBD2
length: 13
DNA: TGCAGCGTTGGGCTAGCGGGACTAATCGAGCAGTACTTC
CDR3: CSVGLAGLIEQYF

V: TRBV4-1
size: -
J: TRBJ2-5
D: -
length: 15
DNA: TGCGCCAGCAGCCAAGACCGGGTGGGCTGGGAGGCCCAGTACTTC
CDR3: CASSQDRVGWEAQYF

V: TRBV5-1
size: -
J: TRBJ1-2
D: -
length: 17
DNA: TGCGCCAGCAGCCAAATAGAGGCAGGGGAAGTAAACTATGGCTACACCTTC
CDR3: CASSQIEAGEVNYGYTF

V: TRBV21-1
size: -
J: TRBJ2-3
D: -
length: 16
DNA: TGTGCCAGCAGCAAACGGACTAGCGGTAGCACAGATACGCAGTATTTT
CDR3: CASSKRTSGSTDTQYF

V: TRBV6-4
size: -
J: TRBJ1-2
D: -
length: 14
DNA: TGTGCCAGCAGTGACTCGAGTGAGAGCTATGGCTACACCTTC
CDR3: CASSDSSESYGYTF

V: TRBV27
size: -
J: TRBJ2-1
D: TRBD1
length: 16
DNA: TGTGCCAGCAGATCAGCGTTGACAGGGGCCTACAATGAGCAGTTCTTC
CDR3: CASRSALTGAYNEQFF

V: TRBV5-1
size: -
J: TRBJ2-7
D: -
length: 13
DNA: TGCGCCAGCAGCCGGGACTTCGGGTACGAGCAGTACTTC
CDR3: CASSRDFGYEQYF

V: TRBV27
size: -
J: TRBJ2-4
D: TRBD2
length: 19
DNA: TGTGCCAGCAGTTCTCTAGAGGGCAGCGGGGCTGGTCCAAAAAACATTCAGTACTTC
CDR3: CASSSLEGSGAGPKNIQYF

V: TRBV14
size: -
J: TRBJ1-2
D: -
length: 13
DNA: TGTGCCAGCAGCCACGGGAATAACTATGGCTACACCTTC
CDR3: CASSHGNNYGYTF

V: TRBV6-1
size: -
J: TRBJ1-3
D: -
length: 14
DNA: TGTGCCAGCAGGGAGGGCGTCGCTTCAAACACCATATATTTT
CDR3: CASREGVASNTIYF

V: TRBV13
size: few
J: TRBJ1-6
D: -
length: 16
DNA: TGTGCCAGCAGCTATCGGGTGAGCTCCTATAATTCACCCCTCCACTTT
CDR3: CASSYRVSSYNSPLHF

V: TRBV21-1
size: once
J: TRBJ2-2
D: -
length: 15
DNA: TGTGCCAGCAGGCTTAATAGAGGCTTGACCGGGGAGCTGTTTTTT
CDR3: CASRLNRGLTGELFF

V: TRBV5-4
size: -
J: TRBJ2-7
D: TRBD2
length: 16
DNA: TGTGCCAGCAGCTTGGCCTCAGCGGGAATCCCCTACGAGCAGTACTTC
CDR3: CASSLASAGIPYEQYF

V: TRBV19
size: -
J: TRBJ1-5
D: -
length: 14
DNA: TGTGCCAGTAGTATACTCGGGGTGGGCCAGCCCCAGCATTTT
CDR3: CASSILGVGQPQHF

V: TRBV11-2
size: -
J: TRBJ1-5
D: TRBD1
length: 15
DNA: TGTGCCAGCAGCTCGGGACAGACTAGCAATCAGCCCCAGCATTTT
CDR3: CASSSGQTSNQPQHF

V: TRBV19
size: -
J: TRBJ2-2
D: TRBD1
length: 13
DNA: TGTGCCAGTGGGACAGGGGCGAAGGGGGAGCTGTTTTTT
CDR3: CASGTGAKGELFF

V: TRBV7-6
size: -
J: TRBJ2-1
D: -
length: 15
DNA: TGTGCCAGCGGGATCAATGGACAGTTCTACAATGAGCAGTTCTTC
CDR3: CASGINGQFYNEQFF

V: TRBV6-1
size: -
J: TRBJ2-3
D: -
length: 11
DNA: TGTGCCAGCAGCCCCCAGGATACGCAGTATTTT
CDR3: CASSPQDTQYF

V: TRBV7-8
size: -
J: TRBJ2-1
D: -
length: 12
DNA: TGTGCCAGCAGCCCAGACGGGAGACACCCGTTCTTC
CDR3: CASSPDGRHPFF

V: TRBV6-4
size: -
J: TRBJ2-3
D: TRBD1
length: 14
DNA: TGTGCCAGCAGCCGGGACAGGGTCACAGATACGCAGTATTTT
CDR3: CASSRDRVTDTQYF

V: TRBV6-1
size: -
J: TRBJ2-7
D: TRBD1
length: 15
DNA: TGTGCCAGCAGAGCCACAGGGGGCTTTTCCTACGAGCAGTACTTC
CDR3: CASRATGGFSYEQYF

V: TRBV5-4
size: -
J: TRBJ2-1
D: TRBD2
length: 15
DNA: TGTGCCAGCAGCTTCACTAGCGGAAGTTACAATGAGCAGTTCTTC
CDR3: CASSFTSGSYNEQFF

V: TRBV7-9
size: once
J: TRBJ2-7
D: -
length: 14
DNA: TGTGCCAGCAGCTTCAGGGGCAATTCCTACGAGCAGTACTTC
CDR3: CASSFRGNSYEQYF

V: TRBV10-3
size: -
J: TRBJ2-1
D: TRBD1
length: 14
DNA: TGTGCCATCAGTCCGCCGGGACAGCGCCTCGGGCAGTTCTTC
CDR3: CAISPPGQRLGQFF

V: TRBV6-1
size: once
J: TRBJ2-1
D: TRBD2
length: 12
DNA: TGTGCCAGCAGTGAAGGGAGCGGGGGGCAGTTCTTC
CDR3: CASSEGSGGQFF

V: TRBV19
size: -
J: TRBJ2-5
D: -
length: 14
DNA: TGTGCCAGTAGTGTCCTACAGGGTGTCGGGACCCAGTACTTC
CDR3: CASSVLQGVGTQYF

V: TRBV11-3
size: once
J: TRBJ2-3
D: -
length: 16
DNA: TGTGCCAGCAGCTTAGCTTGGGGGCTACACCAGGATACGCAGTATTTT
CDR3: CASSLAWGLHQDTQYF

V: TRBV9
size: once
J: TRBJ2-2
D: TRBD1
length: 14
DNA: TGTGCCAGCGGGGACAGGGCGAACACCGGGGAGCTGTTTTTT
CDR3: CASGDRANTGELFF

V: TRBV7-9
size: -
J: TRBJ2-7
D: TRBD1
length: 16
DNA: TGTGCCAGCAGCCGTGACATCGACAGGGGGGAAAACGAGCAGTACTTC
CDR3: CASSRDIDRGENEQYF